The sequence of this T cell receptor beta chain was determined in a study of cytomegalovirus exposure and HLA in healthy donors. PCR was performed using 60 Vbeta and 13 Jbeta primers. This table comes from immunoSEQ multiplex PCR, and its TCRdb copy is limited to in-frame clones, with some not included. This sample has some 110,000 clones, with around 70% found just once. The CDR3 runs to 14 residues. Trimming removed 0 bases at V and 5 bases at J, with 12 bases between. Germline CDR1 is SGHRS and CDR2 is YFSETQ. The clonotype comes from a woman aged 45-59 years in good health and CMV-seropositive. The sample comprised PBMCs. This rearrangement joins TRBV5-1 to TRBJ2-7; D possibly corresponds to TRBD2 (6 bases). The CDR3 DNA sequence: TGCGCCAGCAGCTTGGGTCTAGCGTCGGACGAGCAGTACTTC. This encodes CASSLGLASDEQYF.